This T cell receptor (beta chain) is from a study of blood T cell repertoires in COVID-19. Across the whole study: Sites across the United States, Italy and Spain contributed samples from acute and convalescent COVID-19.

Per the original data handling: Amplified reference gene primers provided the basis for estimating nucleated cell counts. Assay: immunoSEQ multiplex PCR; the TCRdb copy retains only in-frame clones and omits some. The DNA gave D and trimming, while V, J and clone size come from that table. The table has some 78,000 clones, 65% to 85% seen once. The CDR3 is 14 residues long. In germline, CDR1 is SGHAT, CDR2 FQNNGV. V lost 5 bases to trimming and J lost 3 bases; unmatched junction nucleotides: 4. The V call is TRBV11-2, the J call TRBJ1-5; 7 bases are shared with TRBD1. The sample was peripheral blood. This receptor was obtained from a man aged 60 to 75 with active or convalescent COVID-19. The CDR3 DNA reads TGTGCCAGCAGCCGGGACAGCCTCAATCAGCCCCAGCATTTT. Amino acid sequence: CASSRDSLNQPQHF.